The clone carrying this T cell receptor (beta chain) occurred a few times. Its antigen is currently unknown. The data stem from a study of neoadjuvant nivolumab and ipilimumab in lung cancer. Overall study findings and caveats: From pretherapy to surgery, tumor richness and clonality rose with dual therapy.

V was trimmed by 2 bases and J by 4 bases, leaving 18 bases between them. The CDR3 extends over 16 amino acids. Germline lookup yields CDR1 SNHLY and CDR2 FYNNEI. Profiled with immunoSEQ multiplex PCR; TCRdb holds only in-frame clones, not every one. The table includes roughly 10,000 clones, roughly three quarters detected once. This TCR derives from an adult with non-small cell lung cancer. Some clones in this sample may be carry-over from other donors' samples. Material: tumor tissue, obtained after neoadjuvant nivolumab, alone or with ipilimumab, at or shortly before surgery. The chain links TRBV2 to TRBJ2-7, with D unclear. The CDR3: CASSELSWGYGYEQYF. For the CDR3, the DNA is TGTGCCAGCAGTGAACTCTCGTGGGGATACGGTTACGAGCAGTACTTC.